The rows below give T cell receptor beta chains drawn from one sample of a study of blood T cell repertoires in COVID-19. Assay used: immunoSEQ multiplex PCR; TCRdb lists only in-frame clones, some missing. The data hold under 200,000 clones, with roughly 84% observed a single time. The sequencing sample was made of peripheral blood. All receptors derive from a woman between 70 and 85 years old with COVID-19, enrolled during active disease. The CDR3 runs from the conserved cysteine through the conserved F or W. Fields, in order: D gene, V gene, J gene, CDR3 protein. The D gene is left open where the match is weak.

D gene: TRBD2
V gene: TRBV11-2
J gene: TRBJ2-3
CDR3 protein: CASSLEIRTSGDTDTQYF

D gene: TRBD1
V gene: TRBV28
J gene: TRBJ1-1
CDR3 protein: CASSFNRGRNTEAFF

D gene: -
V gene: TRBV11-1
J gene: TRBJ1-1
CDR3 protein: CASSLGQGNTEAFF

D gene: -
V gene: TRBV5-1
J gene: TRBJ2-6
CDR3 protein: CASTQSSGANVLTF

D gene: TRBD1
V gene: TRBV19
J gene: TRBJ2-3
CDR3 protein: CASSIRASSGGSTDTQYF

D gene: -
V gene: TRBV5-1
J gene: TRBJ1-1
CDR3 protein: CASLGGSGNTEAFF

D gene: -
V gene: TRBV24-1
J gene: TRBJ1-1
CDR3 protein: CATRQNTEAFF

D gene: -
V gene: TRBV6-6
J gene: TRBJ2-1
CDR3 protein: CASSLPNSEQFF

D gene: TRBD1
V gene: TRBV27
J gene: TRBJ2-6
CDR3 protein: CASSRQGSGANVLTF

D gene: -
V gene: TRBV7-2
J gene: TRBJ2-5
CDR3 protein: CASSLDRSETQYF

D gene: -
V gene: TRBV11-3
J gene: TRBJ2-2
CDR3 protein: CASSLRSGELFF

D gene: TRBD1
V gene: TRBV5-4
J gene: TRBJ2-1
CDR3 protein: CASSYTGGPRSYNEQFF

D gene: TRBD1
V gene: TRBV30
J gene: TRBJ1-2
CDR3 protein: CAWSGNDRDYGYTF

D gene: -
V gene: TRBV19
J gene: TRBJ2-4
CDR3 protein: CASSIGGAEPRDGVQYF

D gene: -
V gene: TRBV6-2/TRBV6-3
J gene: TRBJ1-3
CDR3 protein: CASSYSTRQDGGNTIYF

D gene: TRBD1
V gene: TRBV18
J gene: TRBJ2-2
CDR3 protein: CASSPPRRGPGELFF

D gene: TRBD1
V gene: TRBV23-1
J gene: TRBJ1-1
CDR3 protein: CASSQSKGGYTEAFF

D gene: TRBD2
V gene: TRBV2
J gene: TRBJ2-7
CDR3 protein: CASREAGGAEQYF

D gene: -
V gene: TRBV19
J gene: TRBJ2-5
CDR3 protein: CASSISPETQYF

D gene: TRBD2
V gene: TRBV7-9
J gene: TRBJ2-1
CDR3 protein: CASSHSGTSGSSHEQFF

D gene: -
V gene: TRBV2
J gene: TRBJ2-1
CDR3 protein: CASSSRQYNEQFF

D gene: -
V gene: TRBV7-2
J gene: TRBJ1-5
CDR3 protein: CASSLAPGKQPQHF

D gene: TRBD2
V gene: TRBV2
J gene: TRBJ2-4
CDR3 protein: CASSAQPGLEVIQYF

D gene: -
V gene: TRBV6-1
J gene: TRBJ1-2
CDR3 protein: CASSEVTGNYGYTF

D gene: TRBD1
V gene: TRBV24-1
J gene: TRBJ2-5
CDR3 protein: CATRRGGTGGETQYF

D gene: -
V gene: TRBV5-1
J gene: TRBJ2-2
CDR3 protein: CASRELGGTGELFF

D gene: TRBD2
V gene: TRBV30
J gene: TRBJ2-1
CDR3 protein: CAWNTGGFNEQFF

D gene: -
V gene: TRBV15
J gene: TRBJ2-1
CDR3 protein: CATSSGRGNEQFF

D gene: -
V gene: TRBV3-1/TRBV3-2
J gene: TRBJ2-2
CDR3 protein: CASGTQANTGELFF

D gene: TRBD1
V gene: TRBV4-1
J gene: TRBJ1-3
CDR3 protein: CASSLAGTGNGNTIYF

D gene: TRBD2
V gene: TRBV5-1
J gene: TRBJ2-7
CDR3 protein: CASSRGGETYEQYF

D gene: TRBD2
V gene: TRBV3-1/TRBV3-2
J gene: TRBJ2-3
CDR3 protein: CASSRRTRSTTDTQYF

D gene: -
V gene: TRBV9
J gene: TRBJ1-1
CDR3 protein: CASSVGPSTEAFF

D gene: -
V gene: TRBV12-5
J gene: TRBJ1-1
CDR3 protein: CASGLNKSTEAFF

D gene: -
V gene: TRBV10-3
J gene: TRBJ2-7
CDR3 protein: CAISGTGYEQYF

D gene: -
V gene: TRBV6-1
J gene: TRBJ2-1
CDR3 protein: CASSEYRGGGEQFF

D gene: -
V gene: TRBV15
J gene: TRBJ2-4
CDR3 protein: CATSLTEVAKNIQYF

D gene: -
V gene: TRBV6-6
J gene: TRBJ2-7
CDR3 protein: CASSRSERAHYEQYF

D gene: TRBD2
V gene: TRBV9
J gene: TRBJ2-7
CDR3 protein: CASSVGLAGEYEQYF

D gene: -
V gene: TRBV28
J gene: TRBJ1-2
CDR3 protein: CASSLSGLLYGYTF

D gene: TRBD1
V gene: TRBV7-3
J gene: TRBJ1-2
CDR3 protein: CASSLSGDRGGYGYTF

D gene: -
V gene: TRBV5-6
J gene: TRBJ1-6
CDR3 protein: CASSLVGGVGNSPLHF

D gene: -
V gene: TRBV7-8
J gene: TRBJ1-2
CDR3 protein: CASSAALVGYGYTF

D gene: -
V gene: TRBV28
J gene: TRBJ1-2
CDR3 protein: CASRIRQSYGYTF

D gene: -
V gene: TRBV12-3/TRBV12-4
J gene: TRBJ1-2
CDR3 protein: CASSMAAYGYTF

D gene: TRBD2
V gene: TRBV4-2
J gene: TRBJ2-1
CDR3 protein: CASSQDIRGGNEQFF

D gene: TRBD2
V gene: TRBV10-3
J gene: TRBJ2-5
CDR3 protein: CAISESTGGRAQETQYF

D gene: -
V gene: TRBV5-4
J gene: TRBJ2-3
CDR3 protein: CASSQTGTDTQYF

D gene: TRBD1
V gene: TRBV19
J gene: TRBJ1-4
CDR3 protein: CASSEGQQISEKLFF